These 3 T cell receptor beta chains came from one sample sequenced in a study of blood T cells in healthy people across ages. PCR was performed a second time for roughly 7 to 11 cycles using a sample-barcoded 5' primer and a J-beta primer mix. TCRdb re-called the 5' RACE reads with MiXCR, one entry per CDR3 protein. The sample lists roughly 680,000 distinct CDR3 sequences; over 45% were seen once. The specimen sequenced was blood. These TCRs come from a woman in her sixties in good health.

V usage is TRBV9 and J usage is TRBJ2-1, with 8 bases lining up with TRBD2. The length of the CDR3 is 14 residues. Trimming removed 7 bases from V and 0 bases from J; junction bases left unmatched: 3. CDR1 is SGDLS and CDR2 is YYNGEE in the germline V gene. The CDR3 is CASGGGSSYNEQFF. CDR3 bases: TGTGCCAGCGGCGGGGGGAGCTCCTACAATGAGCAGTTCTTC.

The V call is TRBV4-3, the J call TRBJ2-5, with 7 bases lining up with TRBD1. This CDR3 has 18 residues. Germline CDR1 is LGHNA and CDR2 is YSLEER. Germline trimming cut 4 bases from V and 1 base from J; bases unmatched to any gene: 15. The CDR3 region has the DNA TGCGCCAGCAGCCTACCAGGGGAGCGACGGGACAGCCAAGAGACCCAGTACTTC. Translated, it gives CASSLPGERRDSQETQYF.

V and J are TRBV20-1 and TRBJ2-3, with TRBD1 identical over 7 bases. Germline-derived CDR1 and CDR2 are DFQATT and SNEGSKA (reference sequence). V dropped 5 bases and J dropped 2; count of bases not matched to a gene: 7. The CDR3 is 14 residues long. The DNA for the CDR3 is TGCAGTGCTGAGGACAGGATCATCACAGATACGCAGTATTTT. Translating gives CSAEDRIITDTQYF.